The rows below give T cell receptor beta chains drawn from one sample of a study of control samples from healthy donors and cancer patients. Libraries were prepared by immunoSEQ multiplex PCR; TCRdb keeps only in-frame clonotypes and omits some of them. The table has roughly 76,000 clones, 94% seen once. The sequenced sample consisted of blood. The receptors originated from a woman aged 40 to 50 in good health. Both conserved end residues are part of each CDR3. The D gene is left open where the match is weak. Clone size is shown for a subset of rows, as once, few, many or a class of expanded clone.

d_call: -; clone_size: -; v_call: TRBV27; j_call: TRBJ2-3; cdr3_aa: CASSFWGGPGTDTQYF; cdr3_nt: TGTGCCAGCAGTTTTTGGGGGGGGCCCGGCACAGATACGCAGTATTTT
d_call: TRBD2; clone_size: -; v_call: TRBV4-3; j_call: TRBJ2-1; cdr3_aa: CASSQEVRGGFNEQFF; cdr3_nt: TGCGCCAGCAGCCAAGAGGTGCGGGGGGGGTTCAATGAGCAGTTCTTC
d_call: TRBD1; clone_size: -; v_call: TRBV10-3; j_call: TRBJ1-5; cdr3_aa: CAISEGQEKGQPQHF; cdr3_nt: TGTGCCATCAGTGAGGGACAGGAAAAAGGTCAGCCCCAGCATTTT
d_call: -; clone_size: -; v_call: TRBV7-7; j_call: TRBJ2-2; cdr3_aa: CASSSQGDGELFF; cdr3_nt: TGTGCTAGCAGCTCCCAGGGAGACGGGGAGCTGTTTTTT
d_call: TRBD1; clone_size: -; v_call: TRBV5-1; j_call: TRBJ1-3; cdr3_aa: CASSIQGEAGNTIYF; cdr3_nt: TGCGCCAGCAGCATACAGGGGGAAGCAGGAAACACCATATATTTT
d_call: TRBD1; clone_size: -; v_call: TRBV6-5; j_call: TRBJ1-6; cdr3_aa: CASSPDRGNSPLHF; cdr3_nt: TGTGCCAGCAGCCCCGACAGGGGGAATTCACCCCTCCACTTT
d_call: -; clone_size: -; v_call: TRBV19; j_call: TRBJ1-3; cdr3_aa: CASSTDGFLSGNTIYF; cdr3_nt: TGTGCCAGTAGTACTGACGGATTCCTCTCTGGAAACACCATATATTTT
d_call: -; clone_size: -; v_call: TRBV4-1; j_call: TRBJ2-7; cdr3_aa: CASSQPNSYEQYF; cdr3_nt: TGCGCCAGCAGCCAGCCGAACTCCTACGAGCAGTACTTC
d_call: -; clone_size: -; v_call: TRBV6-5; j_call: TRBJ1-4; cdr3_aa: CASSRPGTDNEKLFF; cdr3_nt: TGTGCCAGCAGTCGCCCCGGGACGGATAATGAAAAACTGTTTTTT
d_call: -; clone_size: -; v_call: TRBV5-1; j_call: TRBJ2-3; cdr3_aa: CASSLGGGSTDTQYF; cdr3_nt: TGCGCCAGCAGCTTGGGAGGGGGGAGCACAGATACGCAGTATTTT
d_call: -; clone_size: -; v_call: TRBV11-2; j_call: TRBJ2-5; cdr3_aa: CASSLGQQETQYF; cdr3_nt: TGTGCCAGCAGCTTGGGCCAACAAGAGACCCAGTACTTC
d_call: -; clone_size: -; v_call: TRBV2; j_call: TRBJ1-3; cdr3_aa: CASSDNSGNTIYF; cdr3_nt: TGTGCCAGCAGTGACAACTCTGGAAACACCATATATTTT
d_call: -; clone_size: -; v_call: TRBV30; j_call: TRBJ1-1; cdr3_aa: CAWSPQFAEAFF; cdr3_nt: TGTGCCTGGAGTCCACAGTTCGCAGAAGCTTTCTTT
d_call: -; clone_size: -; v_call: TRBV9; j_call: TRBJ2-7; cdr3_aa: CASSVGQGKYEQYF; cdr3_nt: TGTGCCAGCAGCGTGGGTCAGGGGAAGTACGAGCAGTACTTC
d_call: -; clone_size: -; v_call: TRBV19; j_call: TRBJ2-1; cdr3_aa: CASTRRATVGNEQFF; cdr3_nt: TGTGCCAGTACCAGGAGGGCGACAGTAGGGAATGAGCAGTTCTTC
d_call: TRBD2; clone_size: -; v_call: TRBV5-6; j_call: TRBJ2-7; cdr3_aa: CASSLGTSGSNEQYF; cdr3_nt: TGTGCCAGCAGCTTGGGGACTAGCGGGAGTAACGAGCAGTACTTC
d_call: TRBD2; clone_size: once; v_call: TRBV7-2; j_call: TRBJ2-1; cdr3_aa: CASSLTVSPLAGYNEQFF; cdr3_nt: TGTGCCAGCAGCTTAACAGTGTCGCCACTAGCGGGCTACAATGAGCAGTTCTTC
d_call: -; clone_size: -; v_call: TRBV6-5; j_call: TRBJ1-1; cdr3_aa: CASSQEGVIEAFF; cdr3_nt: TGTGCCAGCAGTCAGGAGGGGGTGATAGAGGCTTTCTTT
d_call: TRBD1; clone_size: -; v_call: TRBV2; j_call: TRBJ1-1; cdr3_aa: CASRATKRPGQGATLNTEAFF; cdr3_nt: TGTGCCAGCAGGGCGACGAAACGGCCGGGACAGGGGGCGACCCTGAACACTGAAGCTTTCTTT
d_call: -; clone_size: -; v_call: TRBV18; j_call: TRBJ1-3; cdr3_aa: CASSPASWEAGNTIYF; cdr3_nt: TGTGCCAGCTCACCCGCGTCATGGGAGGCTGGAAACACCATATATTTT
d_call: -; clone_size: -; v_call: TRBV19; j_call: TRBJ2-1; cdr3_aa: CASSIGGRPAYNEQFF; cdr3_nt: TGTGCCAGTAGTATAGGGGGCCGGCCGGCCTACAATGAGCAGTTCTTC
d_call: -; clone_size: -; v_call: TRBV7-9; j_call: TRBJ2-1; cdr3_aa: CASSLIGVGHNEQFF; cdr3_nt: TGTGCCAGCAGCTTAATAGGAGTAGGACACAATGAGCAGTTCTTC
d_call: -; clone_size: -; v_call: TRBV19; j_call: TRBJ1-1; cdr3_aa: CASSRSLGGTEAFF; cdr3_nt: TGTGCCAGTAGTCGTTCCCTAGGGGGGACTGAAGCTTTCTTT
d_call: -; clone_size: -; v_call: TRBV7-9; j_call: TRBJ1-1; cdr3_aa: CASSLERGFTEAFF; cdr3_nt: TGTGCCAGCAGCTTAGAGCGGGGTTTCACTGAAGCTTTCTTT